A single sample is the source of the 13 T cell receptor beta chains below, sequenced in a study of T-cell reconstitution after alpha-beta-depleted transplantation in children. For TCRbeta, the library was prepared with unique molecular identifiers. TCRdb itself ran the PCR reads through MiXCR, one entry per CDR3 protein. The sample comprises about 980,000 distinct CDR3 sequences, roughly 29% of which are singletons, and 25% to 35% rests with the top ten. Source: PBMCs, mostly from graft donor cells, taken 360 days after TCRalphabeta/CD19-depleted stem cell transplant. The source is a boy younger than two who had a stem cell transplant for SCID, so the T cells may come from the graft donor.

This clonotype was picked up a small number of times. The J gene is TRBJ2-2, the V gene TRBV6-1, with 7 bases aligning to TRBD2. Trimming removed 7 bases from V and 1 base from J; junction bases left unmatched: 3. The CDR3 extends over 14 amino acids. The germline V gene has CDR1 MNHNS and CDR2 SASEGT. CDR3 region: CASTWGGNTGELFF. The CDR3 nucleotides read TGTGCCAGCACCTGGGGGGGGAACACCGGGGAGCTGTTTTTT.

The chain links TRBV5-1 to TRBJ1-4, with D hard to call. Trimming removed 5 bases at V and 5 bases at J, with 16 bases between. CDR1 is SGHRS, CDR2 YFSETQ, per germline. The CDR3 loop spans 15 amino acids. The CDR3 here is CASSVPNGRNEKLFF. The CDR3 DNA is TGCGCCAGCAGTGTCCCCAACGGGAGAAATGAAAAACTGTTTTTT.

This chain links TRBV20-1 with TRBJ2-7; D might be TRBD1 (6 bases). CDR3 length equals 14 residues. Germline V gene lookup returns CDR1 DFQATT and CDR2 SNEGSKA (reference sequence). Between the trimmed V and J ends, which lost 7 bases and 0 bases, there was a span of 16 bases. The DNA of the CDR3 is TGCAGTGTCCTCCGACAGGTCCCCTCCTACGAGCAGTACTTC. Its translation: CSVLRQVPSYEQYF.

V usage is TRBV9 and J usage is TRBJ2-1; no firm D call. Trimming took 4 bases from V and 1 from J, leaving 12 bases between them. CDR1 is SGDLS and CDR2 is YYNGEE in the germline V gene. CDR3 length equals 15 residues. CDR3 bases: TGTGCCAGCAGCCGTTCTAGTGTTTCCTACAATGAGCAGTTCTTC. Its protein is CASSRSSVSYNEQFF.

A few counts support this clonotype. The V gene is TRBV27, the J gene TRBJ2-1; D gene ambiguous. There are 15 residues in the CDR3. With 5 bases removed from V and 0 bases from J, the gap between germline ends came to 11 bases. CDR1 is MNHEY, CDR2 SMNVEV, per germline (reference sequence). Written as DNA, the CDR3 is TGTGCCAGCAGTAAACGCCGTAGCTCCTACAATGAGCAGTTCTTC. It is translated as CASSKRRSSYNEQFF.

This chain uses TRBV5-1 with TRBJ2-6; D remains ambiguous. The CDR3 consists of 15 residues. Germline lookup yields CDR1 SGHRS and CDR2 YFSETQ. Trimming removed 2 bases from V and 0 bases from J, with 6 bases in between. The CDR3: CASSFLSSGANVLTF. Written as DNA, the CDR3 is TGCGCCAGCAGCTTCTTGAGCTCTGGGGCCAACGTCCTGACTTTC. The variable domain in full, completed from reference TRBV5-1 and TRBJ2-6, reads KAGVTQTPRYLIKTRGQQVTLSCSPISGHRSVSWYQQTPGQGLQFLFEYFSETQRNKGNFPGRFSGRQFSNSRSEMNVSTLELGDSALYLCASSFLSSGANVLTFGAGSRLTVL.

Written as DNA, the CDR3 is TGTGCCAGTAGTCCTCCGCCGACAGGGACCTATGGCTACACCTTC. Its protein product is CASSPPPTGTYGYTF. The chain employs TRBV19 and TRBJ1-2; 7 bases agree with TRBD1. V lost 5 bases and J lost 4; bases outside the gene matches: 10. The CDR3 sequence is 15 residues long. Germline V gene lookup returns CDR1 LNHDA and CDR2 SQIVND (reference sequence).

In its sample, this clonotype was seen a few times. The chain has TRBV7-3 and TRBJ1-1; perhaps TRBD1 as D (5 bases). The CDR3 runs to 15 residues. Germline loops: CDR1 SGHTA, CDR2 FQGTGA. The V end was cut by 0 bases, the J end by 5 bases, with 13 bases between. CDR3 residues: CASSLTGPWGTEAFF. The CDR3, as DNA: TGTGCCAGCAGCTTAACGGGTCCGTGGGGGACTGAAGCTTTCTTT.

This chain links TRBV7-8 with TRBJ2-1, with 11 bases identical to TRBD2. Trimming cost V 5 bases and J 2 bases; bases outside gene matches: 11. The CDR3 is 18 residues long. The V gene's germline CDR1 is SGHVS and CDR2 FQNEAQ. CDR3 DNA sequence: TGTGCCAGCAGCGATAGCCCTACTAGCGGGGGCCCCTACAATGAGCAGTTCTTC. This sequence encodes CASSDSPTSGGPYNEQFF.

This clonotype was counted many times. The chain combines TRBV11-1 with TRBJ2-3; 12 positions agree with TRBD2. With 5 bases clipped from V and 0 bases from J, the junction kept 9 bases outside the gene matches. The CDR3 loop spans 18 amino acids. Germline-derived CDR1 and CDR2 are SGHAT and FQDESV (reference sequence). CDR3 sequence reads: CASSAPSGGGTSTDTQYF. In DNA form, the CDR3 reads TGTGCCAGCAGCGCCCCTAGCGGGGGGGGTACTAGCACAGATACGCAGTATTTT.

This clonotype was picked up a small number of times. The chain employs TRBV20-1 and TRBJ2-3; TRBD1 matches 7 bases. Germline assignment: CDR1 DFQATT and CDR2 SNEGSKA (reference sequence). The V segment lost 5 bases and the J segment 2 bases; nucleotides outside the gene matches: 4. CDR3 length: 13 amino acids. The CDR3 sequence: CSAYRGPTDTQYF. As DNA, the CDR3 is TGCAGTGCTTACAGGGGACCCACAGATACGCAGTATTTT.

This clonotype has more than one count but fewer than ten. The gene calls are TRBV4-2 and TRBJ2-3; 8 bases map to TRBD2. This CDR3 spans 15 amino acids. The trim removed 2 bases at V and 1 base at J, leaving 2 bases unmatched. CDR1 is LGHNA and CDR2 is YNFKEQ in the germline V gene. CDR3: CASSQLAGRTDTQYF. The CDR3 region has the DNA TGTGCCAGCAGCCAATTAGCGGGACGCACAGATACGCAGTATTTT.

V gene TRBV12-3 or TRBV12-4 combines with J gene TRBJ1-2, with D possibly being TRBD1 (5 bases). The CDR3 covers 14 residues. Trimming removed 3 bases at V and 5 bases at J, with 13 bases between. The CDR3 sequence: CASSFVPEGYGYTF. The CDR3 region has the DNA TGTGCCAGCAGTTTTGTGCCAGAGGGGTATGGCTACACCTTC.